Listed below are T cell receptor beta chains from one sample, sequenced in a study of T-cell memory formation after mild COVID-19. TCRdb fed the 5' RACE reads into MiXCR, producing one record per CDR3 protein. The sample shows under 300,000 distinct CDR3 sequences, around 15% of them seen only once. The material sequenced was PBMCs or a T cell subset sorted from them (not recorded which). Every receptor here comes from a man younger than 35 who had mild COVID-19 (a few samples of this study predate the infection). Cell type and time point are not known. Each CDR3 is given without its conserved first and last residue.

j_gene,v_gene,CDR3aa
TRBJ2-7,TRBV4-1,ASSPEVRGEQY
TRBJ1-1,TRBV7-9,ASSTVRSRGAF
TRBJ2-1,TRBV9,ASSVGSVLYNEQF
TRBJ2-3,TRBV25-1,ASSAPMDLAQY
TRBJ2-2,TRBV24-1,ATSQGQNTGELF
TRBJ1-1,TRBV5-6,ASSHPQIPTEAF
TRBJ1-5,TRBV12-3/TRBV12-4,ASSTGVGYQPQH
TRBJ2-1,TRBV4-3,ASSRERGVYNEQF
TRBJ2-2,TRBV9,ASSLAGGPITGELF
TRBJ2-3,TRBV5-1,ASSYQEGTSTDTQY
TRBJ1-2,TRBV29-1,SVEVGQGYGYT
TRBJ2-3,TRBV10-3,AIGLAGGGTDTQY
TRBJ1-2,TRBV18,ASSGRTGQTPPYT
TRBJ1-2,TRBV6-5,ASSYSAGFIYGYT
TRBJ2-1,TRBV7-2,ASSLWLAGGYNEQF
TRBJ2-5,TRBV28,ASSPSPGTSVRTQY